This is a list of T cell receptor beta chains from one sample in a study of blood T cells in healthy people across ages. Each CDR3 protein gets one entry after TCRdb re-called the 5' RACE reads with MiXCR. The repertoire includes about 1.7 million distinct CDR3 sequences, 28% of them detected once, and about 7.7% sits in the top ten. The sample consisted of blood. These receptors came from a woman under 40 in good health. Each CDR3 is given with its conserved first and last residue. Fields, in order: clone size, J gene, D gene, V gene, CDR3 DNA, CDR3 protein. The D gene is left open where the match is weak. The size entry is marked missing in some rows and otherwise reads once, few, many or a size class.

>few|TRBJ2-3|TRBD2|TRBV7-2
TGTGCCAGCAGCTTAGGTAGCGGGGATCTACTAACGCAGTATTTT
CASSLGSGDLLTQYF
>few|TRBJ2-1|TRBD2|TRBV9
TGTGCCAGCAGCGTAGGAGCGGGAGCAGAAAATGAGCAGTTCTTC
CASSVGAGAENEQFF
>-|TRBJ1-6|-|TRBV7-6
TGTGCCAGCAGCTCGGACCAAGTTAGAGGGAACCTCCACTTT
CASSSDQVRGNLHF
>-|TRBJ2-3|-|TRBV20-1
TGCAGTGCTCGGTCCCGGGGGTTGGGATCTAGCACAGATACGCAGTATTTT
CSARSRGLGSSTDTQYF
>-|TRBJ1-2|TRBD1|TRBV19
TGTGCCAGTAGTTTCCGGGACAGGGACTATGGCTACACCTTC
CASSFRDRDYGYTF
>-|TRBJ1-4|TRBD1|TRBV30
TGTGCCTGGTTCCCGGGACAGGGGGTTGAAAAACTGTTTTTT
CAWFPGQGVEKLFF
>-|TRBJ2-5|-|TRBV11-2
TGTGCCAGCAGCCCCTTTGGGACCCACCAAGAGACCCAGTACTTC
CASSPFGTHQETQYF
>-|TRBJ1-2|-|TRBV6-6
TGTGCCACACAAGCCACCGGGACGGGGGGTGGCTACACCTTC
CATQATGTGGGYTF
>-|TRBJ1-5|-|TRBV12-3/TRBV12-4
TGTGCCAGCAGTCAGGGACGGAAAAATCAGCCCCAGCATTTT
CASSQGRKNQPQHF
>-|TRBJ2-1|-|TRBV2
TGTGCCAGCAATCGCGAGTTGGGGGCTGAGCAGTTCTTC
CASNRELGAEQFF
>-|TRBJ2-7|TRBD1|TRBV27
TGTGCCAGCAGTCCACGGACAGGCATCCACGAGCAGTACTTC
CASSPRTGIHEQYF
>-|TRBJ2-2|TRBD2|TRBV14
TGTGCCAGCAGCACGACTAGCGGGGGATATCACCGGGAGCTGTTTTTT
CASSTTSGGYHRELFF
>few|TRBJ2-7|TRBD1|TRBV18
TGTGCCAGCTCACGCGCCGACAGGGGCTCCTACGAGCAGTACTTC
CASSRADRGSYEQYF
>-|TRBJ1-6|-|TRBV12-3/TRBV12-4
TGTGCCGGCAGTTCCTTCCACCTCCGTTCACCCCTCCACTTT
CAGSSFHLRSPLHF
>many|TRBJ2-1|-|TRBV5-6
TGTGCCAGCAGCTTAACTACCATCTTATACAATGAGCAGTTCTTC
CASSLTTILYNEQFF
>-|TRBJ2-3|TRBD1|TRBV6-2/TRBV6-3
TGTGCCAGCACACGGCTCGACAGGGACACAGATACGCAGTATTTT
CASTRLDRDTDTQYF
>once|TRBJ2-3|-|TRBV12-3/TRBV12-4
TGTGCCAGCTCCCTCCCTGGAGAGAGCACAGATACGCAGTATTTT
CASSLPGESTDTQYF
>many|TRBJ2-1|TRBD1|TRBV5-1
TGCGCCAGCAGCCCACAGCCGACAGGGGGTTCCTACAATGAGCAGTTCTTC
CASSPQPTGGSYNEQFF
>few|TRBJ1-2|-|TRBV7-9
TGTGCCAGCAGCTTACGGGACACTAACTATGGCTACACCTTC
CASSLRDTNYGYTF
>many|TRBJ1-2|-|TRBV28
TGTGCCAGCAGATCACCCGTTAACTATGGCTACACCTTC
CASRSPVNYGYTF
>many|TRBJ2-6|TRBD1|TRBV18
TGTGCCAGCTCCCCCCAGGGGGCTGGGGCCAACGTCCTGACTTTC
CASSPQGAGANVLTF
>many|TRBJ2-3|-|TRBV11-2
TGTGCCAGCAGCCCATTGGGTAGCACAGATACGCAGTATTTT
CASSPLGSTDTQYF
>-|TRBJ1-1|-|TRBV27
TGTGCCAGCTGGAGCGACACTGAAGCTTTCTTT
CASWSDTEAFF
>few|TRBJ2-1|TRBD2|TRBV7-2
TGTGCCAGCAGCGGAGCAGTCCTAGCGGTTGACAATGAGCAGTTCTTC
CASSGAVLAVDNEQFF
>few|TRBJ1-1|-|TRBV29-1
TGCAGCGTTCTGACGTTGGACACTGAAGCTTTCTTT
CSVLTLDTEAFF
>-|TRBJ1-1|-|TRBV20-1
TGCAGTGCCCTACCGGCCCGAGAGATGAACACTGAAGCTTTCTTT
CSALPAREMNTEAFF
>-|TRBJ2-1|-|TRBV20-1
TGCAGTGCTAGAGATCTTAGCAGAACCTACAATGAGCAGTTCTTC
CSARDLSRTYNEQFF
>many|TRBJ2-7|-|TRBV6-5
TGTGCCAGCAGTCCTCTTAGGGGGAAATACGAGCAGTACTTC
CASSPLRGKYEQYF
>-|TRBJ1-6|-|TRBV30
TGTGCCTGGAGTGTACGAGTGGGCACAAGACCTAATTCACCCCTCCACTTT
CAWSVRVGTRPNSPLHF
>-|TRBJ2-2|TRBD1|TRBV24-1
TGTGCCACCTCGCCACCGGGACAGGGAGTTGGTAACACCGGGGAGCTGTTTTTT
CATSPPGQGVGNTGELFF
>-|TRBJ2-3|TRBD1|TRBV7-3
TGTGCCAGCAGGGACGGGACAGGGGAAGATACGCAGTATTTT
CASRDGTGEDTQYF
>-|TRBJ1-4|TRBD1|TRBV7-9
TGTGCCGGCAGCTTAGCCCCGGACAGGGGAGTGGAACTGTTTTTT
CAGSLAPDRGVELFF
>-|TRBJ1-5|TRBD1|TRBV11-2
TGTGCCAACAGCTATGACAGGGGCGGGCAGCCCCAGCATTTT
CANSYDRGGQPQHF